These 2 T cell receptor beta chains were all obtained from the same sample, sequenced in a study of CD8+ T cells in alopecia areata. The authors extracted RNA and reverse transcribed it into cDNA as the sequencing template. The table came from immunoSEQ multiplex PCR; TCRdb's copy has only in-frame clones and leaves some out. The repertoire has about 180,000 clones, roughly 63% of them found once; the top ten carry roughly 1.7%. Sequencing used CD4+ T cells sorted from blood, obtained at week 0. The receptors originated from a human donor with alopecia areata.

This chain joins TRBV29-1 and TRBJ1-1; D call uncertain. The CDR3 runs to 14 residues. V lost 4 bases and J lost 0, with 12 bases in between. Germline V lookup: CDR1 SQVTM, CDR2 ANQGSEA. CDR3 protein: CSVVGSLMNTEAFF. Written as DNA, the CDR3 is TGCAGCGTTGTAGGCAGTCTTATGAACACTGAAGCTTTCTTT. Drawing the rest from reference TRBV29-1 and TRBJ1-1, the complete variable domain is SAVISQKPSRDICQRGTSLTIQCQVDSQVTMMFWYRQQPGQSLTLIATANQGSEATYESGFVIDKFPISRPNLTFSTLTVSNMSPEDSSIYLCSVVGSLMNTEAFFGQGTRLTVV.

Worth noting for this clone: The same CDR3 arises from other DNA sequences in this sample as well. The gene calls are TRBV29-1 and TRBJ1-1, with TRBD1 as a possible D gene (6 bases). Germline CDR1 is SQVTM and CDR2 is ANQGSEA. CDR3 length: 13 amino acids. The ends were cut back, 4 bases at V and 0 bases at J, with 9 bases in the middle. CDR3 residues: CSVGRGMNTEAFF. CDR3 nucleotides: TGCAGCGTTGGTAGGGGGATGAACACTGAAGCTTTCTTT.